This TCR beta chain was captured in a study of human T cells and chemical hapten exposure. Each CDR3 protein is one row after TCRdb ran MiXCR on the RACE reads. The top ten hold around 2.8% of the sample, which has some 93,000 distinct CDR3 sequences, roughly 8% seen once. Time point defined: healthy volunteer bleed at 2 weeks. Unfractionated whole blood yielded the extracted total RNA. Trimming cost V 7 bases and J 8 bases, with 12 bases left between them. This CDR3 spans 12 amino acids. The sequencing sample was made of whole blood. The gene calls are TRBV12-3 or TRBV12-4 and TRBJ2-1, with no clear D. The sequence derives from a female donor in good health. Some clones in this sample may be carry-over from other donors' samples. This CDR3 reads CASTIAWDEQFF. As DNA, the CDR3 is TGTGCCAGCACCATCGCGTGGGATGAGCAGTTCTTC.